This T cell receptor (beta chain) was sequenced for a study of graft-versus-host responses after intestinal transplantation. Across the whole study: Anti-thymocyte globulin induction preceded two to four years of tacrolimus and steroid maintenance in all recipients.

After removal of 6 bases from V and 2 bases from J, the junction contained 9 bases not matched to a gene. CDR1 is MNHEY and CDR2 is SMNVEV in the germline V gene (reference sequence). The CDR3 is 15 amino acids. The protocol was immunoSEQ multiplex PCR, while the TCRdb copy is restricted to in-frame clones and leaves out a portion. The table lists 100,000 or so clones, 87% of them singletons. As to this clone: Its specificity is not known.

This specimen consisted of unstimulated CD4+ T cells sorted from spleen or lymph node cells, obtained before transplant. The source of this sequence is a human donor who was the organ donor for an intestinal transplant. V is TRBV27 and J is TRBJ2-7; 8 bases fit TRBD1. CDR3 sequence: CASSITGQAAYEQYF. As DNA, the CDR3 is TGTGCCAGCAGCATCACGGGACAGGCCGCCTACGAGCAGTACTTC.